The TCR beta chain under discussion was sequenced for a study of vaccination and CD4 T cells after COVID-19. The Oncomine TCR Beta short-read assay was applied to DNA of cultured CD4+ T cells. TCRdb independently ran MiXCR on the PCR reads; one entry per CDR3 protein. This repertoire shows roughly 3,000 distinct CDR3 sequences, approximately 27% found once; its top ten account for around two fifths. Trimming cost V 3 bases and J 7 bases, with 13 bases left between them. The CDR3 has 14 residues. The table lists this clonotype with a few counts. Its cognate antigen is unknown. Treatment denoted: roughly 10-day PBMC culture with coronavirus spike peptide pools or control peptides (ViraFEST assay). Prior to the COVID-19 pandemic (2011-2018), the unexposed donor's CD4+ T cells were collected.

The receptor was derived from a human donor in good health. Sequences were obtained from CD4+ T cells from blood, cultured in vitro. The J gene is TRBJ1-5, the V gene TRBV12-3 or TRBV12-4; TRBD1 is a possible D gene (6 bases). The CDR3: CASSFSSRGQPQHF. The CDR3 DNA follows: TGTGCCAGCAGTTTCAGTTCCAGGGGACAGCCCCAGCATTTT.